A selection of T cell receptor beta chains follows, all from one sample in a study of Graves' ophthalmopathy and Graves' hyperthyroidism. MiXCR, applied by TCRdb to the multiplex PCR reads, yields one record per CDR3 protein. This table has about 1.2 million distinct CDR3 sequences, about two fifths appearing once. The sample taken for sequencing was peripheral blood or thyroid tissue (not recorded which). These receptors were collected from an adult man with Graves' hyperthyroidism. The CDR3 runs from the conserved cysteine through the conserved F or W. The D gene is left open where the match is weak. Not all rows give a size; the values are once, few, many and, for expanded clones, a class.

V gene	clone size	D gene	J gene	CDR3 protein	CDR3 DNA
TRBV28	NA	NA	TRBJ1-2	CASKPSPGGNYGYTF	TGTGCCAGCAAACCCTCACCGGGAGGTAACTATGGCTACACCTTC
TRBV7-2	few	NA	TRBJ2-2	CASSPLRTTGGELFF	TGTGCCAGCAGCCCGCTACGGACTACGGGCGGGGAGCTGTTTTTT
TRBV27	NA	NA	TRBJ2-2	CASSLESWGPRTGELFF	TGTGCCAGCAGTTTAGAGAGTTGGGGGCCCCGGACCGGGGAGCTGTTTTTT
TRBV20-1	NA	NA	TRBJ2-7	CSAVTVYEQYF	TGCAGTGCCGTGACAGTTTACGAGCAGTACTTC
TRBV27	NA	NA	TRBJ1-2	CASSWSESYGYTF	TGTGCCAGCAGTTGGTCCGAGAGCTATGGCTACACCTTC
TRBV5-1	NA	TRBD1	TRBJ1-2	CASRPLFQGASGYTF	TGCGCCAGCAGACCCCTTTTCCAGGGGGCTTCTGGCTACACCTTC
TRBV25-1	many	NA	TRBJ2-7	CASSESGRAYEQYF	TGTGCCAGCAGTGAATCTGGGAGAGCCTACGAGCAGTACTTC
TRBV20-1	NA	NA	TRBJ2-5	CSARQGGTQYF	TGCAGTGCTAGACAGGGGGGGACCCAGTACTTC
TRBV20-1	many	TRBD1	TRBJ1-2	CSARDGQGVLDTF	TGCAGTGCTAGAGACGGACAGGGGGTTTTGGACACCTTC
TRBV5-6	NA	NA	TRBJ2-5	CASSLLRPRTQYF	TGTGCCAGCAGCTTGCTCAGGCCCCGGACCCAGTACTTC
TRBV19	once	NA	TRBJ2-3	CASSIYRGTGLDTQYF	TGTGCCAGTAGTATCTACAGAGGGACCGGGTTAGATACGCAGTATTTT
TRBV20-1	many	TRBD1	TRBJ1-6	CSAREGTGVNSPLHF	TGCAGTGCTAGAGAAGGGACAGGGGTTAATTCACCCCTCCACTTT
TRBV5-1	NA	TRBD1	TRBJ1-1	CASSHTTGSVGFF	TGCGCCAGCAGCCACACGACAGGGTCTGTGGGTTTCTTT
TRBV15	NA	NA	TRBJ1-5	CATTSGALDQPQHF	TGTGCCACCACGTCGGGGGCGCTTGATCAGCCCCAGCATTTT
TRBV7-8	NA	TRBD2	TRBJ2-5	CASSLQQGTSGSVETQYF	TGTGCCAGCAGCTTACAACAGGGGACTAGCGGGAGTGTAGAGACCCAGTACTTC
TRBV12-3/TRBV12-4	many	NA	TRBJ1-1	CASTDNTEAFF	TGTGCCAGCACAGATAACACTGAAGCTTTCTTT
TRBV20-1	few	NA	TRBJ2-7	CSARDLRAPGFDEQYF	TGCAGTGCTAGAGATCTGCGGGCCCCCGGATTCGACGAGCAGTACTTC
TRBV2	many	NA	TRBJ2-7	CASSDPHRMASSYEQYF	TGTGCCAGCAGTGATCCCCACAGGATGGCAAGCTCCTACGAGCAGTACTTC
TRBV15	many	TRBD1	TRBJ2-6	CATSPWTGGLGANVLTF	TGTGCCACCAGCCCGTGGACAGGGGGCCTAGGGGCCAACGTCCTGACTTTC
TRBV7-9	many	NA	TRBJ1-2	CASSSPADLKDGYTF	TGTGCCAGCAGCTCGCCAGCGGACCTAAAGGATGGCTACACCTTC
TRBV7-9	NA	NA	TRBJ2-5	CASSSQQGWETQYF	TGTGCCAGCAGCTCACAGCAGGGGTGGGAGACCCAGTACTTC
TRBV7-6	many	TRBD1	TRBJ2-6	CASSARELGQAVSGANVLTF	TGTGCCAGCAGCGCACGAGAGTTGGGACAGGCCGTCTCTGGGGCCAACGTCCTGACTTTC
TRBV25-1	NA	TRBD2	TRBJ2-1	CASSEWGTSGSPYNEQFF	TGTGCCAGCAGTGAATGGGGGACTAGCGGGAGCCCCTACAATGAGCAGTTCTTC
TRBV7-7	NA	NA	TRBJ1-2	CASSEPRQGHYGYTF	TGTGCCAGCAGCGAACCAAGGCAGGGGCACTATGGCTACACCTTC
TRBV19	many	NA	TRBJ1-4	CASSPPGRTNEKLFF	TGTGCCAGTAGTCCACCGGGGCGAACTAATGAAAAACTGTTTTTT
TRBV24-1	NA	TRBD1	TRBJ2-5	CATSDAGQGRETQYF	TGTGCCACCAGTGATGCGGGACAGGGGAGAGAGACCCAGTACTTC
TRBV29-1	NA	NA	TRBJ1-1	CSLVSGNTEAFF	TGCAGCTTAGTTTCGGGGAACACTGAAGCTTTCTTT
TRBV7-2	NA	NA	TRBJ2-7	CASSLRPIGEQYF	TGTGCCAGCAGCTTACGGCCTATCGGCGAGCAGTACTTC
TRBV2	many	NA	TRBJ2-2	CAIKTEHTGELFF	TGTGCCATTAAGACAGAACACACCGGGGAGCTGTTTTTT
TRBV24-1	many	NA	TRBJ2-2	CATSDQGSHTGELFF	TGTGCCACCAGTGACCAGGGGAGTCACACCGGGGAGCTGTTTTTT
TRBV20-1	many	NA	TRBJ1-5	CSASWTISNQPQHF	TGCAGTGCTAGCTGGACAATCAGCAATCAGCCCCAGCATTTT
TRBV15	many	NA	TRBJ1-4	CATSRATEKLFF	TGTGCCACCAGCAGAGCAACGGAAAAACTGTTTTTT
TRBV9	NA	NA	TRBJ1-3	CASSVLEGPGNTIYF	TGTGCCAGCAGCGTATTGGAAGGGCCAGGAAACACCATATATTTT
TRBV13	NA	TRBD1	TRBJ2-2	CASSPPRGLDTGELFF	TGTGCCAGCAGCCCCCCCAGGGGGCTGGACACCGGGGAGCTGTTTTTT
TRBV7-9	many	NA	TRBJ2-6	CASSSGPTASGANVLTF	TGTGCCAGCAGCTCCGGACCGACCGCCTCTGGGGCCAACGTCCTGACTTTC
TRBV29-1	NA	NA	TRBJ1-1	CSVARTLEAFF	TGCAGCGTTGCGAGGACCCTGGAAGCTTTCTTT
TRBV10-3	many	NA	TRBJ2-5	CAIRVTDDQETQYF	TGTGCCATCAGGGTAACAGACGACCAAGAGACCCAGTACTTC
TRBV5-1	many	TRBD1	TRBJ2-7	CASSSRQGGHEQYF	TGCGCCAGCAGCTCACGACAGGGCGGGCACGAGCAGTACTTC
TRBV5-1	many	NA	TRBJ2-7	CASSPSQRAYEQYF	TGCGCCAGCAGCCCCTCACAACGAGCCTACGAGCAGTACTTC
TRBV6-5	NA	TRBD1	TRBJ2-7	CASVSYLPGQGAEQYF	TGTGCCAGCGTGTCTTACCTACCGGGACAGGGGGCCGAGCAGTACTTC
TRBV7-2	NA	NA	TRBJ2-7	CASSLAAGAGEYEQYF	TGTGCCAGCAGCTTAGCCGCCGGGGCAGGGGAGTACGAGCAGTACTTC
TRBV12-3/TRBV12-4	NA	TRBD1	TRBJ2-7	CASSPRTGSAYEQYF	TGTGCCAGCAGTCCAAGGACAGGATCTGCCTACGAGCAGTACTTC
TRBV25-1	NA	NA	TRBJ1-5	CASQDLGGGVYNQPQHF	TGTGCCAGCCAAGATCTCGGGGGGGGAGTGTACAATCAGCCCCAGCATTTT
TRBV4-1	NA	NA	TRBJ1-4	CASSQDLAGADINEKLFF	TGCGCCAGCAGCCAAGATTTGGCCGGGGCAGACATTAATGAAAAACTGTTTTTT